This entry describes one T cell receptor (beta chain). The sample is drawn from a study of early T cells in non-severe SARS-CoV-2 infection. Study background: Sequencing input comprised bulk RNA from unsorted whole blood; chain pairing was not available.

Unique molecular identifiers were added to individual cDNA molecules. A single record per CDR3 protein comes from TCRdb applying MiXCR to the 5' RACE reads. Here the sample spans roughly 67,000 distinct CDR3 sequences, about a tenth being singletons. The CDR3 totals 14 residues. In germline, CDR1 is SQVTM, CDR2 ANQGSEA. V lost 2 bases and J lost 1, with 12 bases in between. Sequencing was done on a sample of whole blood. This chain links TRBV29-1 with TRBJ2-7, with TRBD1 as a possible D gene (5 bases). This receptor was taken from an adult who was a healthcare worker with PCR-confirmed SARS-CoV-2 infection or an uninfected control (not recorded which). CDR3 in DNA: TGCAGCGTTGAATCGCCGGACACTTCCTACGAGCAGTACTTC. The encoded protein is CSVESPDTSYEQYF.